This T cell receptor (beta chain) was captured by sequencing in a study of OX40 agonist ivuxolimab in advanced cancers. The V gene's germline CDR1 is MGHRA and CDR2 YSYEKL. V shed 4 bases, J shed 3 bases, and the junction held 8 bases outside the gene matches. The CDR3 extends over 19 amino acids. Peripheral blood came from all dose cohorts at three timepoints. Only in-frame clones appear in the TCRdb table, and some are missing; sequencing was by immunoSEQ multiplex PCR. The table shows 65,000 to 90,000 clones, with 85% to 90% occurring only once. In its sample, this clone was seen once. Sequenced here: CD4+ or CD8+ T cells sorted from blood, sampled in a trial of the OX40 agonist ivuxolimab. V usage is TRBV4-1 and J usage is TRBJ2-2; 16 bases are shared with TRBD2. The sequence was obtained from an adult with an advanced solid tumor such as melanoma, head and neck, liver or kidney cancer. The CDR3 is CASSPTGLAGGQDTGELFF. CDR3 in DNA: TGCGCCAGCAGCCCCACGGGACTAGCGGGAGGGCAGGACACCGGGGAGCTGTTTTTT.